These 12 T cell receptor beta chains originate from one sample sequenced in a study of blood T cell repertoires in COVID-19. The data were produced by immunoSEQ multiplex PCR, yet TCRdb's version contains in-frame clones alone and is incomplete. The table includes roughly 200,000 clones, 83% detected once. What was sequenced was peripheral blood. The source of these receptors is a woman under 40 with COVID-19, enrolled during active disease.

Details on this clone: In the same sample, other DNA sequences code for this CDR3. This sequence joins TRBV10-3 and TRBJ1-1; no clear D gene. This CDR3 contains 14 residues. V gave up 6 bases and J gave up 1 base, with 12 bases separating them. CDR1 ENHRY and CDR2 SYGVKD come from the germline V gene. CDR3 bases: TGTGCCATCAGCGGGGAAGGAGGGAACACTGAAGCTTTCTTT. Its protein is CAISGEGGNTEAFF.

The sample holds a few counts of this clone. The gene calls are TRBV11-2 and TRBJ2-7; D not resolved. This CDR3 is built from 10 residues. V shed 3 bases and J shed 6 bases, with 3 bases lying between them. Germline V CDR1 and CDR2: SGHAT, FQNNGV. CDR3 sequence reads: CASSFSEQYF. For the CDR3, the DNA is TGTGCCAGCAGCTTCTCCGAGCAGTACTTC.

The V and J genes are TRBV21-1 and TRBJ1-2; TRBD1 reflects the table's D call only, with no check against the DNA. TRBV21-1 constitutes a pseudogene. This CDR3 has 17 amino acids. CDR3 DNA: TGTGCCAGCAGCAACCACCCGGGACAGCTCACAGACTATGGCTACACCTTC. It codes for CASSNHPGQLTDYGYTF.

The chain employs TRBV4-3 and TRBJ2-7; 16 nucleotides align to TRBD2. The CDR3 spans 17 residues. Germline CDR1 reads LGHNA; CDR2 reads YSLEER. V lost 0 bases and J lost 5; bases outside the gene matches: 4. DNA of the CDR3: TGCGCCAGCAGCCAAGAGGGACTAGCGGGAGGGATCCACGAGCAGTACTTC. Translation: CASSQEGLAGGIHEQYF.

This CDR3 is CASSQLGQGRYEQYF. DNA for the CDR3: TGCGCCAGCAGCCAACTGGGACAGGGGCGGTACGAGCAGTACTTC. The V call is TRBV4-3, the J call TRBJ2-7, with 10 bases that match TRBD1. Germline CDR1 reads LGHNA; CDR2 reads YSLEER. This CDR3 is built from 15 residues. V was clipped by 2 bases and J by 4 bases; unmatched bases: 5.

The rearrangement links TRBV5-6 to TRBJ1-2; D is uncertain. The length of the CDR3 is 18 residues. V gave up 2 bases and J gave up 4 bases, with 24 bases separating them. CDR1 is SGHDT, CDR2 YYEEEE, per germline. Here the CDR3 reads CASSFPVDGLPTGYGYTF. The CDR3 coding sequence is TGTGCCAGCAGCTTTCCCGTAGACGGGTTGCCTACTGGCTATGGCTACACCTTC.

This chain links TRBV29-1 with TRBJ2-5; D ambiguous. V dropped 3 bases and J dropped 3 bases, with 17 bases sitting between them. Germline assignment: CDR1 SQVTM and CDR2 ANQGSEA. The CDR3 sequence is 15 residues long. The CDR3 region has the DNA TGCAGCGTTGACAACGGAGATCATCCCGAAGAGACCCAGTACTTC. It specifies CSVDNGDHPEETQYF.

As DNA, the CDR3 is TGCAGCGTTACCCAGGGGGCGGACTGGGGCTACACCTTC. It encodes CSVTQGADWGYTF. This chain uses TRBV29-1 with TRBJ1-2; 8 nucleotides align to TRBD1. Germline CDR1 and CDR2: SQVTM and ANQGSEA. The CDR3 totals 13 residues. V lost 5 bases and J lost 8; bases outside the gene matches: 10.

This chain links TRBV5-1 with TRBJ2-2, with a tentative D call TRBD2 (6 bases). Germline-derived CDR1 and CDR2 are SGHRS and YFSETQ. This CDR3 contains 16 residues. Trimming removed 0 bases at V and 1 base at J, with 10 bases between. The CDR3 bases are TGCGCCAGCAGCTTGGGCGGGACGGTGAACACCGGGGAGCTGTTTTTT. Translated: CASSLGGTVNTGELFF.

This clone was picked up a small number of times. The chain couples TRBV3-1 (or the pseudogene TRBV3-2) to TRBJ2-5, with a weak D call TRBD2 (6 bases). CDR1 and CDR2 (germline): LGHDT, YNNKEL (reference sequence). Trimming pared 3 bases from V and 2 bases from J, leaving 16 bases between. The CDR3 extends over 16 amino acids. CDR3 nucleotide sequence: TGTGCCAGCAGCCAGGACCCAATTGGGGGGCAAGAGACCCAGTACTTC. This translates into CASSQDPIGGQETQYF.

This clone was seen a handful of times. The chain has TRBV9 and TRBJ1-2; no reliable D call. The ends were cut back, 3 bases at V and 3 bases at J, with 15 bases in the middle. CDR1 is SGDLS, CDR2 YYNGEE, per germline. The CDR3 covers 15 residues. The CDR3 bases are TGTGCCAGCAGCGCTGAGAGGGCGGTAGACTATGGCTACACCTTC. Protein product: CASSAERAVDYGYTF.

The count of this clone is one. The chain carries TRBV20-1 and TRBJ2-7; D gene unclear. Between the trimmed V and J ends, which lost 3 bases and 0 bases, there was a span of 12 bases. This CDR3 region has 14 residues. Germline V CDR1 and CDR2: DFQATT, SNEGSKA (reference sequence). The CDR3 protein is CSASGRLSSYEQYF. The CDR3 region has the DNA TGCAGTGCTAGTGGTCGTCTCAGCTCCTACGAGCAGTACTTC.